These 26 T cell receptor beta chains were sequenced from one sample in a study of cytomegalovirus exposure and HLA in healthy donors. Primers for the PCR totalled 60 Vbeta and 13 Jbeta. Some clones are missing from TCRdb's copy, which holds only in-frame ones; the method was immunoSEQ multiplex PCR. There are some 190,000 clones in the sample; more than 75% occur only once, and 13% to 15% lies in the top ten. Input material: PBMCs. The source is a woman aged 30 to 39 in good health and CMV-seropositive.

This chain joins TRBV5-4 and TRBJ2-7; no firm D call. Trimming took 0 bases from V and 2 from J, leaving 9 bases between them. The CDR3 length is 14 residues. CDR1 SGHNT and CDR2 YYREEE come from the germline V gene (reference sequence). CDR3 protein: CASSLGLPPYEQYF. CDR3 bases: TGTGCCAGCAGCTTGGGACTGCCCCCCTACGAGCAGTACTTC.

The CDR3 loop is CASSFGEAETQYF. The CDR3 DNA follows: TGTGCCAGCAGTTTCGGGGAGGCGGAGACCCAGTACTTC. The V call is TRBV27, the J call TRBJ2-5, with D possibly TRBD2 on 6 matching bases. CDR3 length equals 13 residues. With 3 bases removed from V and 5 bases from J, the gap between germline ends came to 10 bases. The V gene's germline CDR1 is MNHEY and CDR2 SMNVEV (reference sequence).

There are a few counts of this clone. The chain links TRBV5-4 to TRBJ1-1; 8 bases align to TRBD1. The V gene end was trimmed by 3 bases and the J gene end by 0 bases; junction bases not matched to a gene: 4. This CDR3 contains 15 residues. CDR1 SGHNT and CDR2 YYREEE come from the germline V gene (reference sequence). The CDR3 spells CASSWGTGLNTEAFF. The CDR3 DNA is TGTGCCAGCAGCTGGGGGACAGGCTTGAACACTGAAGCTTTCTTT. Using reference TRBV5-4 and TRBJ1-1 for the parts outside the CDR3, the full variable domain is ETGVTQSPTHLIKTRGQQVTLRCSSQSGHNTVSWYQQALGQGPQFIFQYYREEENGRGNFPPRFSGLQFPNYSSELNVNALELDDSALYLCASSWGTGLNTEAFFGQGTRLTVV.

The chain joins TRBV12-5 to TRBJ1-4, with D uncertain. Germline CDR1 and CDR2: LGHNT and FRNRAP. The CDR3 extends over 13 amino acids. V lost 2 bases, J lost 5 bases, and 6 bases lay in between. As DNA, the CDR3 is TGTGCTAGTGGTTTGCACGGGAATGAAAAACTGTTTTTT. It is translated as CASGLHGNEKLFF. Complete variable domain (other parts from reference TRBV12-5 and TRBJ1-4): DARVTQTPRHKVTEMGQEVTMRCQPILGHNTVFWYRQTMMQGLELLAYFRNRAPLDDSGMPKDRFSAEMPDATLATLKIQPSEPRDSAVYFCASGLHGNEKLFFGSGTQLSVL.

This clone came up once. The CDR3 DNA reads TGCAGCGTTCAACATAGTACAGGGCACTATGGCTACACCTTC. Protein: CSVQHSTGHYGYTF. The chain uses TRBV29-1 and TRBJ1-2, with D possibly TRBD1 on 6 matching bases. The CDR3 totals 14 residues. Trimming pared 5 bases from V and 3 bases from J, leaving 16 bases between. Germline-derived CDR1 and CDR2 are SQVTM and ANQGSEA.

The CDR3 region has the DNA TGTGCCACCGCGCGGGGGGATGTCACTGAAGCTTTCTTT. Its protein product is CATARGDVTEAFF. This sequence joins TRBV6-5 and TRBJ1-1; TRBD1 might be the D (5 bases). Germline CDR1 is MNHEY and CDR2 is SVGAGI. This CDR3 is 13 amino acids long. Between the trimmed V and J ends, which lost 10 bases and 4 bases, there was a span of 16 bases.

V and J are TRBV19 and TRBJ1-1; a possible D gene is TRBD1 (5 bases). The CDR3 is 13 amino acids. The V and J ends lost 8 bases and 5 bases respectively, with 15 bases between them. Germline CDR1 is LNHDA and CDR2 is SQIVND (reference sequence). The CDR3 DNA is TGTGCCAGTCGCGGGGCTGGAAGAACTGAAGCTTTCTTT. Protein: CASRGAGRTEAFF.

This clone was seen once. The chain has TRBV18 and TRBJ1-2, with 9 bases lining up with TRBD1. The CDR3 has 13 amino acids. The junction had 4 bases not matched to a gene; V was cut back by 2 bases and J by 9 bases. Germline CDR1 KGHSH, CDR2 LQKENI. The CDR3 sequence: CASSPRDRESYTF. CDR3 nucleotides: TGTGCCAGCTCACCAAGGGACAGGGAGAGCTACACCTTC. The full variable domain, with the rest looked up from reference TRBV18 and TRBJ1-2, is NAGVMQNPRHLVRRRGQEARLRCSPMKGHSHVYWYRQLPEEGLKFMVYLQKENIIDESGMPKERFSAEFPKEGPSILRIQQVVRGDSAAYFCASSPRDRESYTFGSGTRLTVV.

The V call is TRBV5-1, the J call TRBJ2-3; D gene uncertain. Per germline, CDR1 SGHRS and CDR2 YFSETQ. The CDR3 loop spans 14 amino acids. V was pared by 0 bases and J by 2 bases, with 7 bases between. This CDR3 reads CASSLDTNTDTQYF. The CDR3 region has the DNA TGCGCCAGCAGCTTGGACACGAACACAGATACGCAGTATTTT. Based on the CDR3 plus reference TRBV5-1 and TRBJ2-3, the full variable domain is KAGVTQTPRYLIKTRGQQVTLSCSPISGHRSVSWYQQTPGQGLQFLFEYFSETQRNKGNFPGRFSGRQFSNSRSEMNVSTLELGDSALYLCASSLDTNTDTQYFGPGTRLTVL.

The chain is built from TRBV13 and TRBJ2-1; D perhaps matches TRBD1 (6 bases). The germline V and J ends were trimmed by 0 bases and 5 bases, with 8 bases remaining between them. Germline CDR1 and CDR2: PRHDT and FYEKMQ (reference sequence). The CDR3 sequence is 14 residues long. CDR3: CASSLGAGDNEQFF. The CDR3 DNA is TGTGCCAGCAGCTTAGGTGCAGGGGACAATGAGCAGTTCTTC.

V and J are TRBV6-4 and TRBJ2-3; 9 bases line up with TRBD2. Germline CDR1 reads MRHNA; CDR2 reads SNTAGT. CDR3 size: 16 residues. V dropped 4 bases and J dropped 8; count of bases not matched to a gene: 13. This CDR3 reads CASSAIAGALYGTQYF. CDR3 DNA: TGTGCCAGCAGTGCCATAGCGGGGGCCCTCTACGGTACGCAGTATTTT.

The rearrangement links TRBV5-1 to TRBJ2-1; TRBD1 matches at 10 bases. J was trimmed by 6 bases and V by 0 bases; bases with no gene match: 6. The CDR3 runs 16 residues. The germline V gene has CDR1 SGHRS and CDR2 YFSETQ. CDR3 bases: TGCGCCAGCAGCTTGGAGGGGCGGACAGGGGGCAATGAGCAGTTCTTC. It yields the protein CASSLEGRTGGNEQFF.

Here the CDR3 reads CASSLGGAQPQHF. The CDR3 DNA reads as TGTGCCAGCAGTTTAGGCGGGGCTCAGCCCCAGCATTTT. The chain joins TRBV28 to TRBJ1-5; maybe TRBD1 (5 bases). V dropped 2 bases and J dropped 6 bases, with 8 bases sitting between them. Germline CDR1 MDHEN, CDR2 SYDVKM. The CDR3 runs to 13 residues.

The chain links TRBV6-5 to TRBJ1-5; no clear D. The germline V gene encodes CDR1 MNHEY and CDR2 SVGAGI. CDR3 length: 14 amino acids. The ends were cut back, 0 bases at V and 4 bases at J, with 7 bases in the middle. This chain's CDR3 is CASSYSLENQPQHF. DNA of the CDR3: TGTGCCAGCAGTTACTCGTTAGAAAATCAGCCCCAGCATTTT.

V is TRBV28 and J is TRBJ2-7; D ambiguous. Germline V gives CDR1 MDHEN, CDR2 SYDVKM. V was clipped by 7 bases and J by 3 bases, with 7 bases between them. The CDR3 covers 11 residues. The CDR3 here is CASNTGYEQYF. CDR3 DNA: TGTGCCAGCAATACGGGCTACGAGCAGTACTTC. Together with reference TRBV28 and TRBJ2-7, the CDR3 gives the full variable domain: DVKVTQSSRYLVKRTGEKVFLECVQDMDHENMFWYRQDPGLGLRLIYFSYDVKMKEKGDIPEGYSVSREKKERFSLILESASTNQTSMYLCASNTGYEQYFGPGTRLTVT.

The chain combines TRBV5-1 with TRBJ1-2; 10 bases agree with TRBD1. Germline CDR1 and CDR2: SGHRS and YFSETQ. J lost 5 bases, V lost 1 base, and 2 bases had no gene match. The CDR3 is 14 residues long. The CDR3 sequence: CASSLPGQGYGYTF. CDR3 sequence (DNA): TGCGCCAGCAGCTTGCCGGGACAGGGGTATGGCTACACCTTC.

The chain recombines TRBV9 with TRBJ2-2; the D gene is possibly TRBD2 (6 bases). V dropped 0 bases and J dropped 3 bases, with 9 bases sitting between them. The V gene's germline CDR1 is SGDLS and CDR2 YYNGEE. CDR3 length equals 15 residues. The CDR3 sequence: CASSVGGEDTGELFF. CDR3 coding DNA: TGTGCCAGCAGCGTAGGCGGGGAAGACACCGGGGAGCTGTTTTTT.

The genes are TRBV5-1 and TRBJ2-2; no firm D call. In germline, CDR1 is SGHRS, CDR2 YFSETQ. Trimming shortened V by 5 bases and J by 0 bases, and 11 bases separated the two germline ends. The CDR3 sequence is 15 residues long. The DNA of the CDR3 is TGCGCCAGCAGACCCCACTCAACGAACACCGGGGAGCTGTTTTTT. It translates to CASRPHSTNTGELFF.

The chain is built from TRBV4-1 and TRBJ2-2, with D maybe TRBD2 (6 bases). Germline loops: CDR1 MGHRA, CDR2 YSYEKL. Trimming cost V 4 bases and J 7 bases, with 10 bases left between them. This CDR3 comprises 13 residues. CDR3 sequence: CASSPRAGGELFF. The CDR3, as DNA: TGCGCCAGCAGCCCCCGAGCGGGCGGGGAGCTGTTTTTT.

The rearrangement links TRBV18 to TRBJ1-5; possible D gene TRBD1, 6 bases. Per the germline V gene, CDR1 is KGHSH and CDR2 is LQKENI. Trimming pared 3 bases from V and 5 bases from J, leaving 14 bases between. This CDR3 comprises 15 residues. The CDR3 bases are TGTGCCAGCTCACCGGGGTTAGGGGGAGATCAGCCCCAGCATTTT. This translates into CASSPGLGGDQPQHF.

This chain uses TRBV28 with TRBJ1-2; the match to TRBD1 covers 12 bases. J was trimmed by 4 bases and V by 5 bases; bases with no gene match: 11. The CDR3 covers 17 residues. Germline values: CDR1 MDHEN, CDR2 SYDVKM. This chain's CDR3 is CASSPGTGGFKAYGYTF. The CDR3 DNA follows: TGTGCCAGCAGTCCCGGGACAGGGGGCTTCAAAGCCTATGGCTACACCTTC.

The gene calls are TRBV5-6 and TRBJ2-2; no firm D call. The CDR3 totals 16 residues. Germline V lookup: CDR1 SGHDT, CDR2 YYEEEE. V shed 0 bases and J shed 1 base, with 10 bases lying between them. CDR3 in DNA: TGTGCCAGCAGCTTGGCCCGTATTTTGAACACCGGGGAGCTGTTTTTT. The encoded protein is CASSLARILNTGELFF.

The CDR3 region has the DNA TGTGCCAGCAGCTTGACTAGCGCCGAGACCCAGTACTTC. Translated: CASSLTSAETQYF. The V gene is TRBV11-3, the J gene TRBJ2-5; 8 nucleotides line up with TRBD2. The CDR3 has 13 residues. Germline CDR1 and CDR2: SGHNT and YENEEA. The V segment lost 3 bases and the J segment 5 bases; nucleotides outside the gene matches: 2.

The V call is TRBV28, the J call TRBJ1-2, with 7 bases matching TRBD1. The V gene's germline CDR1 is MDHEN and CDR2 SYDVKM. This CDR3 spans 14 amino acids. V dropped 5 bases and J dropped 4; count of bases not matched to a gene: 7. As DNA, the CDR3 is TGTGCCAGCAGTCCATTTTGGGACAGCTATGGCTACACCTTC. It is translated as CASSPFWDSYGYTF.

The V and J genes are TRBV28 and TRBJ2-5; D may be TRBD1 (6 bases). V shed 7 bases and J shed 2 bases, with 14 bases lying between them. Germline CDR1 is MDHEN and CDR2 is SYDVKM. The CDR3 extends over 14 amino acids. The CDR3 DNA reads as TGTGCCAGCACCCATCGAGGGACACAAGAGACCCAGTACTTC. Translating it yields CASTHRGTQETQYF.

This clone was detected a few times. Sequence at one end of the junction differs from germline and may be a read error. The chain has TRBV7-9 and TRBJ2-1, with TRBD2 identical over 10 bases. The CDR3 spans 12 residues. Germline V CDR1 and CDR2: SEHNR, FQNEAQ (reference sequence). The CDR3 bases are TGTGCCAGCAGCTTTGGACTAGCGGAGGAGCTCTTC. It is translated as CASSFGLAEELF.